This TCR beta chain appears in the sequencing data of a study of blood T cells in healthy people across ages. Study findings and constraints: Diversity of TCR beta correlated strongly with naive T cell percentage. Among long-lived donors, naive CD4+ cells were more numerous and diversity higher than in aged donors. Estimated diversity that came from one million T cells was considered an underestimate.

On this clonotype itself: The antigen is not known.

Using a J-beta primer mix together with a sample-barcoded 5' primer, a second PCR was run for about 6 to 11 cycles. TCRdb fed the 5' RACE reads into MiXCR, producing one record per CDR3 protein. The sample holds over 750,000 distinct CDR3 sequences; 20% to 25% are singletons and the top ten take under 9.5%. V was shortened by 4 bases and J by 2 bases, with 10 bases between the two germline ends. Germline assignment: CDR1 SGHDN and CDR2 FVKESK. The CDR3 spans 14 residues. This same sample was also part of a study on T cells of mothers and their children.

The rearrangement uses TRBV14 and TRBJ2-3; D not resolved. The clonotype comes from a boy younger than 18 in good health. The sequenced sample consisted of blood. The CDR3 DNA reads TGTGCCAGCAGCCCCCCCCTTACCACAGATACGCAGTATTTT. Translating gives CASSPPLTTDTQYF.